This T cell receptor beta chain was retrieved from a study of early stage breast cancer tumors. Broader study findings: Bulk DNA sequencing of unsorted cells missed chain pairing and markers.

Blood replicates held 0.5 ug DNA, tumor or normal breast approximately 1.5 ug, two each. Here immunoSEQ multiplex PCR was the method, and the copy in TCRdb shows in-frame clones only, minus some. Here the sample spans just over 70,000 clones, approximately 79% being singletons. Germline CDR1 and CDR2: SEHNR and FQNEAQ (reference sequence). This CDR3 is built from 15 residues. The J segment lost 1 base and the V segment lost 5 bases, leaving 8 bases of the junction unmatched. This clone has just one count. Its matching antigen is unknown. This sequence joins TRBV7-9 and TRBJ2-7; 7 bases line up with TRBD1. Source material: blood. The origin of this receptor is a person between 55 and 70 years old with breast cancer. CDR3 DNA sequence: TGTGCCAGCAGCCCTAGACAGGGTCCTTCCTACGAGCAGTACTTC. This sequence encodes CASSPRQGPSYEQYF.